This passage covers 30 T cell receptor beta chains from one sample sequenced in a study of blood T cells in healthy people across ages. PCR was performed a second time for about 7 to 12 cycles using a sample-barcoded 5' primer and a J-beta primer mix. TCRdb re-called the 5' RACE reads with MiXCR, one entry per CDR3 protein. In the table there are about 1.5 million distinct CDR3 sequences, about 45% of which are singletons. The sequencing sample was made of blood. The receptor set was obtained from a woman in her late teens or twenties in good health.

The gene calls are TRBV28 and TRBJ1-2, with D perhaps matching TRBD1 (5 bases). Germline V CDR1 and CDR2: MDHEN, SYDVKM. CDR3 length: 13 residues. The V end was cut by 5 bases, the J end by 10 bases, with 17 bases between. CDR3 nucleotide sequence: TGTGCCAGCAGTCTCCTAAAGGGACGTGACTACACCTTC. Translated: CASSLLKGRDYTF.

This clonotype appeared a single time. The chain has TRBV7-2 and TRBJ2-1; weak D call: TRBD2 (6 bases). V was trimmed by 0 bases and J by 3 bases, leaving 12 bases between them. Germline-derived CDR1 and CDR2 are SGHTA and FQGNSA. This CDR3 spans 16 amino acids. The CDR3 loop is CASSLAWGVSYNEQFF. In DNA, the CDR3 is TGTGCCAGCAGCTTAGCATGGGGGGTGAGCTACAATGAGCAGTTCTTC.

The genes are TRBV27 and TRBJ2-1; 7 bases agree with TRBD2. The CDR3 runs 15 residues. CDR1 MNHEY and CDR2 SMNVEV come from the germline V gene (reference sequence). With V trimmed by 10 bases and J by 4 bases, 13 bases remained unmatched. The CDR3 DNA reads as TGTGCCACTGGAGAAGAACTAGCGAATTACAATGAGCAGTTCTTC. It encodes CATGEELANYNEQFF.

The genes are TRBV9 and TRBJ1-2, with D perhaps TRBD1 (5 bases). The CDR3 is 14 residues long. Germline V lookup: CDR1 SGDLS, CDR2 YYNGEE. V lost 0 bases, J lost 2 bases, and 8 bases lay in between. CDR3 DNA: TGTGCCAGCAGCGTAGTCGAGGGGAACTATGGCTACACCTTC. This translates into CASSVVEGNYGYTF. The full variable domain, rest sourced from reference TRBV9 and TRBJ1-2, is DSGVTQTPKHLITATGQRVTLRCSPRSGDLSVYWYQQSLDQGLQFLIQYYNGEERAKGNILERFSAQQFPDLHSELNLSSLELGDSALYFCASSVVEGNYGYTFGSGTRLTVV.

This clonotype has just a few counts. V and J are TRBV28 and TRBJ2-5; tentatively, D is TRBD2 (6 bases). TRBJ2-1 explains the end of the DNA better; the J call may be wrong. Looked up from germline, CDR1 is MDHEN and CDR2 is SYDVKM. CDR3 length: 16 amino acids. The CDR3 bases are TGTGCCAGCAGTTATCAGCCAGGAGGGGTCCAAGAGACCCAGTTCTTC. The encoded protein is CASSYQPGGVQETQFF.

This chain links TRBV30 with TRBJ2-1; no clear D gene. The J call could be wrong; TRBJ2-7 is a better fit for the DNA end. Germline loops: CDR1 GTSNPN, CDR2 SVGIG (reference sequence). The length of the CDR3 is 13 residues. The CDR3 loop is CAWSVGPYNEQYF. CDR3 bases: TGTGCCTGGAGTGTAGGGCCCTACAATGAGCAGTACTTC.

This clonotype was detected a few times. The chain carries TRBV7-9 and TRBJ2-3; 8 nucleotides match TRBD1. The germline V gene has CDR1 SEHNR and CDR2 FQNEAQ (reference sequence). The V gene end was trimmed by 3 bases and the J gene end by 1 base; junction bases not matched to a gene: 9. The CDR3 extends over 17 amino acids. The CDR3 DNA follows: TGTGCCAGCAGCTTCCTTCCATCGGGACAGGGCACAGATACGCAGTATTTT. This codes for CASSFLPSGQGTDTQYF.

This clonotype occurred a few times. This chain links TRBV12-3 or TRBV12-4 with TRBJ2-3; maybe TRBD2 (5 bases). Trimming took off 0 bases at V and 3 bases at J, with 25 bases between the two ends. The length of the CDR3 is 20 residues. Written as DNA, the CDR3 is TGTGCCAGCAGTTTAGCGCTTGGATATAGCGACCCGGATGGGACAGATACGCAGTATTTT. Amino acids: CASSLALGYSDPDGTDTQYF.

The V and J genes are TRBV20-1 and TRBJ1-5, with 11 bases lining up with TRBD1. Germline lookup yields CDR1 DFQATT and CDR2 SNEGSKA (reference sequence). CDR3 length equals 15 residues. Losses at the gene ends were 3 bases for V and 7 bases for J; bases not matched to a gene: 8. In nucleotides, the CDR3 is TGCAGTGCTAGCCGAAGGGACAGGGGGATCCAGCCCCAGCATTTT. Translated: CSASRRDRGIQPQHF.

At least ten counts were recorded for this clonotype. The gene calls are TRBV4-1 and TRBJ2-3, with TRBD2 as a possible D gene (6 bases). Trimming pared 6 bases from V and 1 base from J, leaving 17 bases between. The CDR3 is 16 amino acids. The germline V gene encodes CDR1 MGHRA and CDR2 YSYEKL. The CDR3 loop is CASRAGPFSGTDTQYF. The CDR3 nucleotides are TGCGCCAGCAGAGCGGGTCCCTTTTCTGGCACAGATACGCAGTATTTT.

The chain is built from TRBV6-5 and TRBJ1-2; no reliable D call. The V end lost 2 bases, the J end lost 4 bases, and 11 bases lay between the germline ends. The CDR3 sequence is 14 residues long. Germline V gene sequence: CDR1 MNHEY, CDR2 SVGAGI. The CDR3 DNA follows: TGTGCCAGCAGTTACGGGCAGCCGACCTATGGCTACACCTTC. Translated, it gives CASSYGQPTYGYTF.

The V gene is TRBV7-8, the J gene TRBJ2-1, with 12 nucleotides matching TRBD2. CDR1 SGHVS and CDR2 FQNEAQ come from the germline V gene. This CDR3 contains 16 residues. Unmatched junction bases numbered 4, after V lost 2 bases and J lost 5 bases. The CDR3 DNA sequence: TGTGCCAGCAGCTTATTCGGACTAGCGGGACACAATGAGCAGTTCTTC. Translating gives CASSLFGLAGHNEQFF. Based on the CDR3 plus reference TRBV7-8 and TRBJ2-1, the full variable domain is GAGVSQSPRYKVAKRGQDVALRCDPISGHVSLFWYQQALGQGPEFLTYFQNEAQLDKSGLPSDRFFAERPEGSVSTLKIQRTQQEDSAVYLCASSLFGLAGHNEQFFGPGTRLTVL.

This chain joins TRBV7-2 and TRBJ2-1, with D tentatively TRBD2 (5 bases). Germline assignment: CDR1 SGHTA and CDR2 FQGNSA. CDR3 length: 14 residues. V was cut by 3 bases and J by 8 bases, with 14 bases left in between. The CDR3 nucleotides read TGTGCCAGCAGCTTGGGCGCTAGCAACTATGAGCAGTTCTTC. Translating it yields CASSLGASNYEQFF.

This chain connects TRBV12-3 or TRBV12-4 to TRBJ2-2; D is perhaps TRBD2 (6 bases). V lost 7 bases and J 7 bases, leaving 16 bases between the germline ends. The CDR3 length is 14 residues. Written as DNA, the CDR3 is TGTGCCAGCAACTGGGGCGGGGAGGTCGGGGAGCTGTTTTTT. It encodes CASNWGGEVGELFF.

In this sample, this clonotype turned up a few times. The gene calls are TRBV27 and TRBJ2-1, with unresolved D. The CDR3 spans 16 residues. V was pared by 3 bases and J by 7 bases, with 19 bases between. CDR1 and CDR2 from the germline V gene are MNHEY and SMNVEV (reference sequence). CDR3 loop: CASSFWAAPGENEQFF. The CDR3 nucleotides read TGTGCCAGCAGTTTTTGGGCAGCCCCAGGAGAGAATGAGCAGTTCTTC.

This clonotype was observed a few times. V usage is TRBV5-1 and J usage is TRBJ2-1; D is unresolved. The CDR3 has 14 amino acids. CDR1 and CDR2 (germline): SGHRS, YFSETQ. The V end was cut by 0 bases, the J end by 6 bases, with 10 bases between. The CDR3 region is CASSLGSEGNEQFF. CDR3 nucleotides: TGCGCCAGCAGCTTGGGGTCCGAAGGCAATGAGCAGTTCTTC.

The chain recombines TRBV6-2 or TRBV6-3 with TRBJ2-5; no clear D gene. Germline lookup yields CDR1 MNHEY and CDR2 SVGEGT. The length of the CDR3 is 14 residues. The V gene lost 2 bases and the J gene lost 1 base, with 8 bases spanning the gap. CDR3 in amino acids: CASSYLSTQETQYF. In nucleotides, the CDR3 is TGTGCCAGCAGTTACCTGTCAACCCAAGAGACCCAGTACTTC.

This chain uses TRBV7-9 with TRBJ2-7, with D perhaps assigned TRBD1 or TRBD2 (5 bases each). Trimming took off 7 bases at V and 4 bases at J, with 14 bases between the two ends. In germline, CDR1 is SEHNR, CDR2 FQNEAQ (reference sequence). This CDR3 contains 13 residues. CDR3: CASTRNGAYEQYF. In DNA, the CDR3 is TGTGCCAGCACCCGGAACGGGGCTTACGAGCAGTACTTC.

This chain uses TRBV20-1 with TRBJ2-7; D is perhaps TRBD1 (5 bases). Per the germline V gene, CDR1 is DFQATT and CDR2 is SNEGSKA (reference sequence). This CDR3 has 13 residues. V was clipped by 5 bases and J by 0 bases, with 11 bases between them. In nucleotides, the CDR3 is TGCAGTGCTGCAGGGCTTCCCTCCTACGAGCAGTACTTC. It codes for CSAAGLPSYEQYF.

J is TRBJ2-3 and V is TRBV7-9; D assignment may be TRBD1 or TRBD2 (5 bases each). This CDR3 has 16 amino acids. Germline CDR1 SEHNR, CDR2 FQNEAQ (reference sequence). Between the trimmed V and J ends, which lost 2 bases and 0 bases, there was a span of 12 bases. CDR3 DNA: TGTGCCAGCAGCTTAAGAGGGGCGAGTAGCACAGATACGCAGTATTTT. Amino acids: CASSLRGASSTDTQYF.

This clonotype has ten or more counts. This chain connects TRBV12-3 or TRBV12-4 to TRBJ2-7, with 14 bases fitting TRBD2. The CDR3 spans 14 residues. V dropped 6 bases and J dropped 4; count of bases not matched to a gene: 2. In DNA form, the CDR3 reads TGTGCCAGCAGGGGGACTAGCGGGAGTTACGAGCAGTACTTC. Protein sequence: CASRGTSGSYEQYF.

This clonotype was detected a few times. The chain is built from TRBV7-9 and TRBJ2-5, with D tentatively TRBD2 (5 bases). From germline, CDR1 is SEHNR and CDR2 FQNEAQ (reference sequence). The CDR3 extends over 16 amino acids. V was clipped by 1 base and J by 0 bases, with 12 bases between them. The CDR3 sequence is CASSLVLARYQETQYF. The CDR3 nucleotides read TGTGCCAGCAGCTTAGTATTAGCGAGGTACCAAGAGACCCAGTACTTC.

V usage is TRBV7-2 and J usage is TRBJ2-7; D unclear. Trimming took off 4 bases at V and 2 bases at J, with 18 bases between the two ends. Germline V gene sequence: CDR1 SGHTA, CDR2 FQGNSA. There are 16 residues in the CDR3. In nucleotides, the CDR3 is TGTGCCAGCAGCTCGCAGACCGGGTGGGTCCCCTACGAGCAGTACTTC. It is translated as CASSSQTGWVPYEQYF.

DNA for the CDR3: TGCAGTGCTAGTCTACAGGGTGTTGGGACCCAGTACTTC. Protein sequence: CSASLQGVGTQYF. The chain has TRBV20-1 and TRBJ2-5, with D perhaps matching TRBD1 (6 bases). The V and J ends lost 3 bases and 7 bases respectively, with 15 bases between them. This CDR3 region has 13 residues. CDR1 is DFQATT, CDR2 SNEGSKA, per germline (reference sequence).

This chain uses TRBV6-5 with TRBJ2-1; D call uncertain. The CDR3 sequence is 13 residues long. The ends were cut back, 5 bases at V and 7 bases at J, with 12 bases in the middle. CDR1 and CDR2 from the germline V gene are MNHEY and SVGAGI. The CDR3 sequence: CASSQRPGNEQFF. The CDR3 DNA sequence: TGTGCCAGCAGTCAGCGCCCCGGAAATGAGCAGTTCTTC.

Note on this clonotype: The junction departs from germline at one end; a sequencing error may be responsible. Here the CDR3 reads CAGSEVLAGDNEQFF. The CDR3, as DNA: TGTGCCGGCAGTGAAGTACTAGCGGGGGACAATGAGCAGTTCTTC. This sequence joins TRBV2 and TRBJ2-1; 11 bases line up with TRBD2. Germline lookup yields CDR1 SNHLY and CDR2 FYNNEI. CDR3 length equals 15 residues. Full variable domain (outside the CDR3, taken from reference TRBV2 and TRBJ2-1): EPEVTQTPSHQVTQMGQEVILRCVPISNHLYFYWYRQILGQKVEFLVSFYNNEISEKSEIFDDQFSVERPDGSNFTLKIRSTKLEDSAMYFCAGSEVLAGDNEQFFGPGTRLTVL.

This clonotype was picked up a small number of times. V is TRBV20-1 and J is TRBJ1-2, with TRBD1 identical over 8 bases. In germline, CDR1 is DFQATT, CDR2 SNEGSKA (reference sequence). Germline trimming cut 7 bases from V and 8 bases from J; bases unmatched to any gene: 9. This CDR3 is 12 amino acids long. CDR3 amino acids: CSGSNRGGGYTF. In nucleotides, the CDR3 is TGCAGTGGATCGAACAGGGGGGGCGGCTACACCTTC.

This clonotype was seen only a few times. This chain uses TRBV12-3 or TRBV12-4 with TRBJ2-3; 10 bases match TRBD2. With V trimmed by 3 bases and J by 2 bases, 8 bases remained unmatched. The CDR3 runs 17 residues. This chain's CDR3 is CASSFRTSGSLTDTQYF. As DNA, the CDR3 is TGTGCCAGCAGTTTTCGGACTAGCGGTTCGCTCACAGATACGCAGTATTTT.

This clonotype has only a few counts. This chain uses TRBV5-1 with TRBJ2-2; possibly TRBD1 for D (5 bases). Germline values: CDR1 SGHRS, CDR2 YFSETQ. V was shortened by 0 bases and J by 6 bases, with 9 bases between the two germline ends. This CDR3 comprises 14 residues. CDR3 amino acids: CASSLGRAPGELFF. DNA for the CDR3: TGCGCCAGCAGCTTGGGCAGGGCCCCCGGGGAGCTGTTTTTT.

The table lists this clonotype with a few counts. This sequence joins TRBV20-1 and TRBJ2-5, with a weak D call TRBD2 (5 bases). The germline CDR1 and CDR2 sequences are DFQATT and SNEGSKA (reference sequence). This CDR3 region has 11 residues. Trimming pared 6 bases from V and 5 bases from J, leaving 10 bases between. CDR3 bases: TGCAGTGCCCCTAGCTGGGAGACCCAGTACTTC. The encoded protein is CSAPSWETQYF.